Below, 15 T cell receptor beta chains from the same sample are listed, as sequenced in a study of T cell responses to AZD1222 COVID-19 vaccine. Sequenced by immunoSEQ multiplex PCR; TCRdb stores in-frame clones only, minus some. Of 140,000 or so clones listed, approximately 91% are singletons. This sample comprised peripheral blood, obtained 28 days after the second AZD1222 dose. The receptors were sampled from an adult who received the AZD1222 COVID-19 vaccine.

This sequence joins TRBV19 and TRBJ1-1, with no clear D. Germline V gene lookup returns CDR1 LNHDA and CDR2 SQIVND (reference sequence). The V gene lost 3 bases and the J gene lost 2 bases, with 7 bases spanning the gap. CDR3 size: 13 residues. This chain's CDR3 is CASSIRVNTEAFF. CDR3 bases: TGTGCCAGTAGTATTCGAGTTAACACTGAAGCTTTCTTT.

CDR3 DNA sequence: TGCAGCGTTGTTCCCTTTTCCGGGACAGGGATCTACGAGCAGTACTTC. Its protein product is CSVVPFSGTGIYEQYF. This chain links TRBV29-1 with TRBJ2-7; 9 positions match TRBD1. The junction had 13 bases not matched to a gene; V was cut back by 4 bases and J by 3 bases. This CDR3 is built from 16 residues. From germline, CDR1 is SQVTM and CDR2 ANQGSEA.

The gene calls are TRBV6-5 and TRBJ1-1, with D perhaps matching TRBD1 (6 bases). Between the trimmed V and J ends, which lost 2 bases and 3 bases, there was a span of 13 bases. Germline CDR1 and CDR2: MNHEY and SVGAGI. The CDR3 spans 15 residues. The CDR3 DNA reads TGTGCCAGCAGTTACCTAATAAGGGGGGACACTGAAGCTTTCTTT. Protein sequence: CASSYLIRGDTEAFF.

The rearrangement uses TRBV27 and TRBJ2-3; D not certain. The CDR3 is 13 amino acids. The germline V and J ends were trimmed by 2 bases and 1 base, with 4 bases remaining between them. Germline values: CDR1 MNHEY, CDR2 SMNVEV (reference sequence). CDR3 loop: CASSLIRTDTQYF. CDR3 coding DNA: TGTGCCAGCAGTTTAATCCGCACAGATACGCAGTATTTT.

The rearrangement uses TRBV5-1 and TRBJ2-7, with D hard to call. The length of the CDR3 is 14 residues. Per germline, CDR1 SGHRS and CDR2 YFSETQ. Trimming stripped 2 bases from V and 1 base from J, with 10 bases between. The CDR3 DNA sequence: TGCGCCAGCAGCTTTGGCAGTGTTTCCTACGAGCAGTACTTC. Its protein is CASSFGSVSYEQYF. Together with reference TRBV5-1 and TRBJ2-7, the CDR3 gives the full variable domain: KAGVTQTPRYLIKTRGQQVTLSCSPISGHRSVSWYQQTPGQGLQFLFEYFSETQRNKGNFPGRFSGRQFSNSRSEMNVSTLELGDSALYLCASSFGSVSYEQYFGPGTRLTVT.

CDR3 bases: TGTGTCTCCAGGGGCCTTCTGAGGAACACTGAAGCTTTCTTT. It translates to CVSRGLLRNTEAFF. J is TRBJ1-1 and V is TRBV19; a weak D match, TRBD1 (6 bases). This CDR3 has 14 amino acids. Germline loops: CDR1 LNHDA, CDR2 SQIVND (reference sequence).

The chain uses TRBV5-1 and TRBJ2-5; 11 positions agree with TRBD2. CDR1 SGHRS and CDR2 YFSETQ come from the germline V gene. The CDR3 spans 15 residues. V dropped 8 bases and J dropped 4; count of bases not matched to a gene: 10. The CDR3 DNA sequence: TGCGCCAGTAGAGATAGCGGGAGGGTCGGAGAGACCCAGTACTTC. Encoded protein: CASRDSGRVGETQYF.

The chain is built from TRBV11-3 and TRBJ2-5, with D possibly matching TRBD2 (6 bases). V lost 5 bases and J lost 0, with 10 bases in between. The CDR3 contains 14 residues. Germline V gene sequence: CDR1 SGHNT, CDR2 YENEEA. CDR3 region: CASSISGDQETQYF. Written as DNA, the CDR3 is TGTGCCAGCAGCATTAGCGGCGACCAAGAGACCCAGTACTTC.

As regards this clone: Compared with germline, one end of the junction differs, possibly owing to a read error. J is TRBJ1-1 and V is TRBV15, with a possible D match to TRBD1 (6 bases). The germline V gene has CDR1 LNHNV and CDR2 YYDKDF (reference sequence). The CDR3 is 13 amino acids. CDR3 region: CATRGLLGTEAFF. The CDR3 DNA sequence: TGTGCGACCAGGGGCCTTCTAGGAACTGAAGCTTTCTTT.

This clone was recorded many times. The genes are TRBV7-6 and TRBJ2-7; no definite D call. The CDR3 length is 14 residues. V was shortened by 5 bases and J by 3 bases, with 14 bases between the two germline ends. Germline V gene data show CDR1 as SGHVS and CDR2 as FNYEAQ. The CDR3 loop reads CASSPTPAYYEQYF. The CDR3, as DNA: TGTGCCAGCAGCCCGACCCCAGCCTACTACGAGCAGTACTTC.

This chain links TRBV3-1 (or the pseudogene TRBV3-2) with TRBJ1-2, with D possibly being TRBD1 (5 bases). Trimming cost V 4 bases and J 1 base, with 10 bases left between them. The length of the CDR3 is 14 residues. The V gene's germline CDR1 is LGHDT and CDR2 YNNKEL (reference sequence). Here the CDR3 reads CASSPRQNNYGYTF. CDR3 sequence (DNA): TGTGCCAGCAGCCCCCGACAGAATAACTATGGCTACACCTTC.

This clone was observed once. The chain combines TRBV14 with TRBJ2-7; D remains unclear. Trimming shortened V by 6 bases and J by 2 bases, and 17 bases separated the two germline ends. This CDR3 spans 15 amino acids. CDR1 is SGHDN and CDR2 is FVKESK in the germline V gene. CDR3 bases: TGTGCCAGCAGTAGGCTAACAGCCTTAACCTACGAGCAGTACTTC. Translating it yields CASSRLTALTYEQYF.

The V call is TRBV3-1 (or the pseudogene TRBV3-2), the J call TRBJ1-6; D is perhaps TRBD1 (5 bases). The V end was cut by 4 bases, the J end by 4 bases, with 14 bases between. Looked up from germline, CDR1 is LGHDT and CDR2 is YNNKEL (reference sequence). The CDR3 runs 16 residues. The DNA of the CDR3 is TGTGCCAGCAGCCCTCGGGACGGCACTTATAATTCACCCCTCCACTTT. Its protein is CASSPRDGTYNSPLHF.

This sequence joins TRBV7-6 and TRBJ2-5, with a tentative D call TRBD1 (5 bases). The CDR3 loop spans 14 amino acids. Trimming took off 0 bases at V and 2 bases at J, with 7 bases between the two ends. CDR1 and CDR2 from the germline V gene are SGHVS and FNYEAQ. This CDR3 is CASSLAQGQETQYF. The CDR3 DNA reads TGTGCCAGCAGCTTAGCTCAGGGACAAGAGACCCAGTACTTC. The entire variable domain, with the rest obtained from reference TRBV7-6 and TRBJ2-5, is as follows: GAGVSQSPRYKVTKRGQDVALRCDPISGHVSLYWYRQALGQGPEFLTYFNYEAQQDKSGLPNDRFSAERPEGSISTLTIQRTEQRDSAMYRCASSLAQGQETQYFGPGTRLLVL.

The J gene is TRBJ1-6, the V gene TRBV2; possibly TRBD1 for D (5 bases). This CDR3 comprises 13 residues. The V and J ends lost 6 bases and 10 bases respectively, with 13 bases between them. CDR1 is SNHLY and CDR2 is FYNNEI in the germline V gene. This CDR3 reads CASRGEGTSPLHF. As DNA, the CDR3 is TGTGCCAGCAGGGGGGAGGGGACCTCACCCCTCCACTTT.